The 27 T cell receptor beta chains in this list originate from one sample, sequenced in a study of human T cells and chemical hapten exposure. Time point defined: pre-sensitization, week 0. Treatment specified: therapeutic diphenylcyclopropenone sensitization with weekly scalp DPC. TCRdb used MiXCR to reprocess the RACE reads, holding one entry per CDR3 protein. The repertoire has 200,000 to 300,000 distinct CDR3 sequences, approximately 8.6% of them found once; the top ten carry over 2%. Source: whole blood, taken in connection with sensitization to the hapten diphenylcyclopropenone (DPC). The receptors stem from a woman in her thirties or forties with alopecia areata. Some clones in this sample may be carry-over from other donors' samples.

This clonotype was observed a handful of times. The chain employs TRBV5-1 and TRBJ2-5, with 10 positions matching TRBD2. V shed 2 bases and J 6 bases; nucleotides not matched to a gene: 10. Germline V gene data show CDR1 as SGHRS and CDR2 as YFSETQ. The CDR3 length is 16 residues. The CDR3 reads CASSLLAGNGLQTQYF. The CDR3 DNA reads TGCGCCAGCAGCTTACTAGCGGGAAACGGTCTCCAGACCCAGTACTTC.

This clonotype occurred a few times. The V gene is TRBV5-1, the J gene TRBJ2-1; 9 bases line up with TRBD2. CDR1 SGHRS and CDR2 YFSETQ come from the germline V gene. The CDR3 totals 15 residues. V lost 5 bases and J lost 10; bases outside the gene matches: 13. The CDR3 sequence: CASRPGTSPTEEQFF. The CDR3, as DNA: TGCGCCAGCAGGCCCGGGACTAGCCCAACTGAGGAGCAGTTCTTC.

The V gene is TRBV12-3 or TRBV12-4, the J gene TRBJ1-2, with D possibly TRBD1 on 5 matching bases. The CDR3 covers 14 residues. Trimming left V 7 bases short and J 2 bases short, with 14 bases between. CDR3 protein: CASTSLGVNYGYTF. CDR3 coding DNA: TGTGCCAGCACCTCCCTGGGGGTGAACTATGGCTACACCTTC.

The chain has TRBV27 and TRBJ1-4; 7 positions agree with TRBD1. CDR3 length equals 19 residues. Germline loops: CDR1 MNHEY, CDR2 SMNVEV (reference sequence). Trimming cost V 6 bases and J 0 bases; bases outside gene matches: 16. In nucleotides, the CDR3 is TGTGCCAGCAGCGATACTATCCCTTCAGGGGGGGCAACTAATGAAAAACTGTTTTTT. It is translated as CASSDTIPSGGATNEKLFF. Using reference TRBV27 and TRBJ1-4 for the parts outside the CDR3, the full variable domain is EAQVTQNPRYLITVTGKKLTVTCSQNMNHEYMSWYRQDPGLGLRQIYYSMNVEVTDKGDVPEGYKVSRKEKRNFPLILESPSPNQTSLYFCASSDTIPSGGATNEKLFFGSGTQLSVL.

The CDR3 spells CASSVNGGEDTQYF. The CDR3 DNA follows: TGTGCCAGCAGCGTAAATGGGGGCGAGGATACGCAGTATTTT. This rearrangement joins TRBV7-9 to TRBJ2-3, with a tentative D call TRBD1 (6 bases). Germline lookup yields CDR1 SEHNR and CDR2 FQNEAQ (reference sequence). V lost 5 bases to trimming and J lost 6 bases, with 15 bases between them. There are 14 residues in the CDR3.

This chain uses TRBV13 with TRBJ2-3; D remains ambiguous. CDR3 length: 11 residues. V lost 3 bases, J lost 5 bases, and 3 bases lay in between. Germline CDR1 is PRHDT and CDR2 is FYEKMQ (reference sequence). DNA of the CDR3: TGTGCCAGCAGCTTCCGAGATACGCAGTATTTT. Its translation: CASSFRDTQYF. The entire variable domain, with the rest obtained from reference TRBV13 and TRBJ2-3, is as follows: AAGVIQSPRHLIKEKRETATLKCYPIPRHDTVYWYQQGPGQDPQFLISFYEKMQSDKGSIPDRFSAQQFSDYHSELNMSSLELGDSALYFCASSFRDTQYFGPGTRLTVL.

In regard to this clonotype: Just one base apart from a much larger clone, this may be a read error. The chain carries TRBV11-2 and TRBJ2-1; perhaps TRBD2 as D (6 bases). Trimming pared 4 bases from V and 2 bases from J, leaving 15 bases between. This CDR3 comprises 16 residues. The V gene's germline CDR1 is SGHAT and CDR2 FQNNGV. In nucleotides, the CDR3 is TGTGCCAGCAGCTCCCGGACTAACGGGACCTACAATGAGCAGTTCTTC. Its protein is CASSSRTNGTYNEQFF. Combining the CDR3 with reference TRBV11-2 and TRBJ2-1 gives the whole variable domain EAGVAQSPRYKIIEKRQSVAFWCNPISGHATLYWYQQILGQGPKLLIQFQNNGVVDDSQLPKDRFSAERLKGVDSTLKIQPAKLEDSAVYLCASSSRTNGTYNEQFFGPGTRLTVL.

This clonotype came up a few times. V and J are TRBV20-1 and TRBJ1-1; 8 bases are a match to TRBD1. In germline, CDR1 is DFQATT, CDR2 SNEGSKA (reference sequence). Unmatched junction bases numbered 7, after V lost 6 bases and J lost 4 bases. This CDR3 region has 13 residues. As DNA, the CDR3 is TGCAGTGCGACAGGGGTTGACGGCACTGAAGCTTTCTTT. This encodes CSATGVDGTEAFF.

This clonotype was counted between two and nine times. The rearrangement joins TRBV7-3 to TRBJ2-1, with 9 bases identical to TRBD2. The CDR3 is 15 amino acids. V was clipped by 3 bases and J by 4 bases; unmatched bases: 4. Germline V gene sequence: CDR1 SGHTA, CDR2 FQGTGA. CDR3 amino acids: CASSLDSGSYNEQFF. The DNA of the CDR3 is TGTGCCAGCAGCTTGGATAGCGGGAGTTACAATGAGCAGTTCTTC. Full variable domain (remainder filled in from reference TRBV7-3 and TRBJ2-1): GAGVSQTPSNKVTEKGKYVELRCDPISGHTALYWYRQSLGQGPEFLIYFQGTGAADDSGLPNDRFFAVRPEGSVSTLKIQRTERGDSAVYLCASSLDSGSYNEQFFGPGTRLTVL.

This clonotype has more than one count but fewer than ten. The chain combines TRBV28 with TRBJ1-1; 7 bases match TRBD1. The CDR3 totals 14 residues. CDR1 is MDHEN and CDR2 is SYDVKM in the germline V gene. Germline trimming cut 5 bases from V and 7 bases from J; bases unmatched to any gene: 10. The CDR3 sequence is CASSPSTTGIEAFF. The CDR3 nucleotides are TGTGCCAGCAGTCCGTCTACGACAGGGATTGAAGCTTTCTTT.

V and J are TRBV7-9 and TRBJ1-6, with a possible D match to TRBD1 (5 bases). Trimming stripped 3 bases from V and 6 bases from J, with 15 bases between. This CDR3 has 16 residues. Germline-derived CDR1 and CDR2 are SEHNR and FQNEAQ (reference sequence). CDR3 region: CASSLTNGGVNSPLHF. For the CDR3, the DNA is TGTGCCAGCAGCTTGACGAATGGAGGGGTTAATTCACCCCTCCACTTT. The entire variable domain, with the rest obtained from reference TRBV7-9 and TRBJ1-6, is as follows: DTGVSQNPRHKITKRGQNVTFRCDPISEHNRLYWYRQTLGQGPEFLTYFQNEAQLEKSRLLSDRFSAERPKGSFSTLEIQRTEQGDSAMYLCASSLTNGGVNSPLHFGNGTRLTVT.

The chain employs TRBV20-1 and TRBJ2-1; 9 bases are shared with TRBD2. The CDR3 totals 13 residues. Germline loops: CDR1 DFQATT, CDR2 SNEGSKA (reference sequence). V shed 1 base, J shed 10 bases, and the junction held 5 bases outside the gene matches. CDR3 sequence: CSARAGLAFEQFF. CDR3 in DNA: TGCAGTGCTAGAGCGGGACTAGCTTTCGAGCAGTTCTTC.

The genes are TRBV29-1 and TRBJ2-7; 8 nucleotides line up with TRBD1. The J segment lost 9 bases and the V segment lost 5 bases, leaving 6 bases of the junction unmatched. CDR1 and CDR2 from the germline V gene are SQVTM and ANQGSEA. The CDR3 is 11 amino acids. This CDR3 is CSVQTGQGQYF. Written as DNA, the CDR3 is TGCAGCGTTCAGACAGGACAGGGGCAGTACTTC.

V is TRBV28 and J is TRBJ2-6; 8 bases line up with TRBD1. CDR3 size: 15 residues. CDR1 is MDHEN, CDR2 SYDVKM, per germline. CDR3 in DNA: TGTGCAGGATCAGGACAGGGTACTGGGGCCAACGTCCTGACTTTC. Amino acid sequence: CAGSGQGTGANVLTF. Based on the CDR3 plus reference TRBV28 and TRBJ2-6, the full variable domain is DVKVTQSSRYLVKRTGEKVFLECVQDMDHENMFWYRQDPGLGLRLIYFSYDVKMKEKGDIPEGYSVSREKKERFSLILESASTNQTSMYLCAGSGQGTGANVLTFGAGSRLTVL.

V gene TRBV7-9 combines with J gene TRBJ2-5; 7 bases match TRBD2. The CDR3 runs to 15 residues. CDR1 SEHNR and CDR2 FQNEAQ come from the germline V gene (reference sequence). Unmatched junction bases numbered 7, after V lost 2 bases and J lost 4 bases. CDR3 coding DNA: TGTGCCAGCAGCTTATCTCGGCGGGAGAGAGAGACCCAGTACTTC. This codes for CASSLSRRERETQYF.

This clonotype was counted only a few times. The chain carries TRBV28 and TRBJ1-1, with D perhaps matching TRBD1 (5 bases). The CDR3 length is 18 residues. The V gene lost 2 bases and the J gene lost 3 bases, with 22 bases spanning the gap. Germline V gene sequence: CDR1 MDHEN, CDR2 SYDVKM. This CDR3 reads CASSLVQRQDRPYTEAFF. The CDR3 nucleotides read TGTGCCAGCAGTTTAGTTCAGAGACAAGACAGACCCTACACTGAAGCTTTCTTT.

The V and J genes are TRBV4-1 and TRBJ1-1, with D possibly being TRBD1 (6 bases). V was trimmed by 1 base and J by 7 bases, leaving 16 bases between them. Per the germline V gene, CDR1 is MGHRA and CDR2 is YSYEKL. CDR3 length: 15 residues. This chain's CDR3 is CASSQVAGTPFEAFF. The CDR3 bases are TGCGCCAGCAGCCAAGTAGCCGGGACACCTTTTGAAGCTTTCTTT.

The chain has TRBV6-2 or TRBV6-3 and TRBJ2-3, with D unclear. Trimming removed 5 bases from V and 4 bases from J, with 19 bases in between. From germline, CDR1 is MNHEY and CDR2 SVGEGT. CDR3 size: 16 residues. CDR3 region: CASSPHYTSSSDTQYF. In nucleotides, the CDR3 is TGTGCCAGCAGTCCACATTACACGAGTAGTTCAGATACGCAGTATTTT.

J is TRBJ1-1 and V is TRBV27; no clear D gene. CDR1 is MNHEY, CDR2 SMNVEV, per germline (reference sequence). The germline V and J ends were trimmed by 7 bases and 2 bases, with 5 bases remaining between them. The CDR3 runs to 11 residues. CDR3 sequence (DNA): TGTGCCAGCAAGGGTAACACTGAAGCTTTCTTT. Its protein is CASKGNTEAFF.

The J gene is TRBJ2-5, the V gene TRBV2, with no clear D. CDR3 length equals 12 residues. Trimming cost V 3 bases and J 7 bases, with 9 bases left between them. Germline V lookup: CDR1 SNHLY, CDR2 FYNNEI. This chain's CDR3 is CASSDFGATQYF. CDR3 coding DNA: TGTGCCAGCAGTGATTTTGGTGCGACCCAGTACTTC.

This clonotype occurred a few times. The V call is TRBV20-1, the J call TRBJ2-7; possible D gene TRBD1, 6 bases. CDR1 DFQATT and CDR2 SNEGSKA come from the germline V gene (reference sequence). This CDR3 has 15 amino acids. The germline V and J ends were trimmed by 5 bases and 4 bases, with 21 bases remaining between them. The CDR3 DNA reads TGCAGTGCTCCCACGTGGACAGTTGTAGGGTACGAGCAGTACTTC. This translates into CSAPTWTVVGYEQYF.

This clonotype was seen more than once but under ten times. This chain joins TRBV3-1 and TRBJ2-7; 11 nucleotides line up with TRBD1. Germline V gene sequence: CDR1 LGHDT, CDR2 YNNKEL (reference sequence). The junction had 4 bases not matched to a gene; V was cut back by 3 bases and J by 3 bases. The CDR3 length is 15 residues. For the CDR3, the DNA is TGTGCCAGCAGCCACCCCGGGACAGGGGGCTACGAGCAGTACTTC. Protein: CASSHPGTGGYEQYF.

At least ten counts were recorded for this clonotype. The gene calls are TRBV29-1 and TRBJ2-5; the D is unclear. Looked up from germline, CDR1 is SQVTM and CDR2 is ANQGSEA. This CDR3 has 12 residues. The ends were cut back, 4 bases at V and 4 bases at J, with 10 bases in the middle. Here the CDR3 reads CSVVPPGETQYF. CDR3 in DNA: TGCAGCGTTGTACCCCCAGGAGAGACCCAGTACTTC. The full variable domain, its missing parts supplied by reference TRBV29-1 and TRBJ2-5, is SAVISQKPSRDICQRGTSLTIQCQVDSQVTMMFWYRQQPGQSLTLIATANQGSEATYESGFVIDKFPISRPNLTFSTLTVSNMSPEDSSIYLCSVVPPGETQYFGPGTRLLVL.

Written as DNA, the CDR3 is TGTGCCAGCAGCCCTAGGGGGGGAGGGAGCACTGAAGCTTTCTTT. As protein: CASSPRGGGSTEAFF. The chain carries TRBV7-9 and TRBJ1-1; D is possibly TRBD1 (6 bases). The CDR3 totals 15 residues. V was trimmed by 5 bases and J by 4 bases, leaving 17 bases between them. Germline CDR1 SEHNR, CDR2 FQNEAQ (reference sequence). Drawing the rest from reference TRBV7-9 and TRBJ1-1, the complete variable domain is DTGVSQNPRHKITKRGQNVTFRCDPISEHNRLYWYRQTLGQGPEFLTYFQNEAQLEKSRLLSDRFSAERPKGSFSTLEIQRTEQGDSAMYLCASSPRGGGSTEAFFGQGTRLTVV.

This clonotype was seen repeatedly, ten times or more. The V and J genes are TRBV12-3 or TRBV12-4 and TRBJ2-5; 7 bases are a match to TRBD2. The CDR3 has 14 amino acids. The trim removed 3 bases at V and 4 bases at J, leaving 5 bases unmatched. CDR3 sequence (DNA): TGTGCCAGCAGTTTCGGCGGGAGCGGAGAGACCCAGTACTTC. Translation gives CASSFGGSGETQYF.

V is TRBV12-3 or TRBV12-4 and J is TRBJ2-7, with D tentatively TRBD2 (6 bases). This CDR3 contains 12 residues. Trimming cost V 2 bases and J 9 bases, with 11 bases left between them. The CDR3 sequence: CASSLWREGQYF. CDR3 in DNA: TGTGCCAGCAGTTTATGGCGGGAAGGGCAGTACTTC.

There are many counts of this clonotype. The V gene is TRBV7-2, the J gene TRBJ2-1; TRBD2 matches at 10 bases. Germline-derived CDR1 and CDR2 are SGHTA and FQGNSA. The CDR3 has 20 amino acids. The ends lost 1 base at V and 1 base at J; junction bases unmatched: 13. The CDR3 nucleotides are TGTGCCAGCAGCTTAGTATGGGCTAGCGGGAGAACTGAGTCCTACAATGAGCAGTTCTTC. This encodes CASSLVWASGRTESYNEQFF.